This TCR beta chain appears in the sequencing data of a study of shared T cell receptors in the human thymus. The CDR3 is made up of 15 amino acids. The germline V gene has CDR1 MNHEY and CDR2 SMNVEV (reference sequence). J lost 2 bases, V lost 6 bases, and 7 bases had no gene match. Data came from immunoSEQ multiplex PCR; TCRdb stores just in-frame clones and leaves some out. Counted here are about 380,000 clones, approximately 95% occurring once; the ten biggest clones make up approximately 0.02%. This sequence was found in a human donor. The specimen was thymocytes. The chain links TRBV27 to TRBJ2-3, with 8 bases fitting TRBD1. Here the CDR3 DNA reads TGTGCCAGCAGGACGGACAGGGCAAACACAGATACGCAGTATTTT. It translates to CASRTDRANTDTQYF.